This TCR beta chain stems from a study of vaccination and CD4 T cells after COVID-19. Notes on this clonotype: Its cognate antigen is unknown.

An Oncomine TCR Beta short-read assay was used to sequence the DNA from cultured CD4+ T cells. One entry per CDR3 protein results from TCRdb running MiXCR on the PCR reads. There are under 15,000 distinct CDR3 sequences in the sample; approximately 63% occur only once, and about an eighth lies in the top ten. Treatment in this sample: roughly 11-day PBMC culture with coronavirus spike peptide pools or control peptides (ViraFEST assay). CDR3 length equals 17 residues. Germline lookup yields CDR1 MDHEN and CDR2 SYDVKM. The junction had 14 bases not matched to a gene; V was cut back by 6 bases and J by 4 bases.

This TCR was sampled from a human donor who had recovered from COVID-19. The chain couples TRBV28 to TRBJ1-5; 8 nucleotides agree with TRBD1. Sequencing was carried out using CD4+ T cells from blood, cultured in vitro. In DNA form, the CDR3 reads TGTGCCAGCAGCCTAGGGGGGGCAGGGGGCCTGAATCAGCCCCAGCATTTT. Protein product: CASSLGGAGGLNQPQHF.